This entry features one T cell receptor beta chain sequence. The antigen remains undetermined. Germline V gene data show CDR1 as MNHEY and CDR2 as SVGAGI. The CDR3 covers 13 residues. V shed 0 bases, J shed 10 bases, and the junction held 2 bases outside the gene matches. TCRdb's copy holds only in-frame clones and misses some; the assay was immunoSEQ multiplex PCR. The sample comprises 11,000 to 15,000 clones, less than 80% of which are singletons, and around 9.3% rests with the top ten. The data are from a study of T cell clonotyping in hematopoietic cell transplantation. Overall study findings and caveats: Recipient TCR diversity dropped after transplant; expanded clonotypes rose from day 30 to 180. Without cell sorting, CD4 versus CD8 contributions remain unresolved. At the given depth, recipient repertoires were over 95% de novo clonotypes.

The sample was PBMCs. The TCR sequence derives from a human donor who either received an allogeneic hematopoietic cell transplant for a myeloid malignancy or was a related donor (not recorded which). Some clones in this sample may be carry-over from other donors' samples. The chain links TRBV6-5 to TRBJ1-1; the match to TRBD1 covers 10 bases. Here the CDR3 reads CASSYSDRGRAFF. The CDR3 nucleotides read TGTGCCAGCAGTTACTCGGACAGGGGGAGAGCTTTCTTT.